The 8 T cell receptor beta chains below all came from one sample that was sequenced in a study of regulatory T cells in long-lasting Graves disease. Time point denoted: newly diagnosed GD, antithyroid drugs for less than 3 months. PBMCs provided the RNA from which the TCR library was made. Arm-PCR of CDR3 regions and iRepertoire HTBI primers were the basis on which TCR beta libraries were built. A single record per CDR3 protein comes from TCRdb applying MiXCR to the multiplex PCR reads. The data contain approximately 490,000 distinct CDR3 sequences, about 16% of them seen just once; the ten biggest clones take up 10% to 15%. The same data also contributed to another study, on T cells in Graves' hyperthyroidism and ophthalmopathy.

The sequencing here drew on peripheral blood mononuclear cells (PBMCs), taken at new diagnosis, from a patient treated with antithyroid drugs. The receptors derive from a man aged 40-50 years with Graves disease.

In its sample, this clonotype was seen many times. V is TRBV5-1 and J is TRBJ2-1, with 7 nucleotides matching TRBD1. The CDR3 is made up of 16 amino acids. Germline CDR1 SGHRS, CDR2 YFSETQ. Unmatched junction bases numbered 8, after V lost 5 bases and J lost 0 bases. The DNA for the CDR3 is TGCGCCAGCAGTTCTAGGCCAGGGGGCTCCTACAATGAGCAGTTCTTC. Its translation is CASSSRPGGSYNEQFF. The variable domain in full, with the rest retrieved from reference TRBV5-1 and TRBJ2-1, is KAGVTQTPRYLIKTRGQQVTLSCSPISGHRSVSWYQQTPGQGLQFLFEYFSETQRNKGNFPGRFSGRQFSNSRSEMNVSTLELGDSALYLCASSSRPGGSYNEQFFGPGTRLTVL.

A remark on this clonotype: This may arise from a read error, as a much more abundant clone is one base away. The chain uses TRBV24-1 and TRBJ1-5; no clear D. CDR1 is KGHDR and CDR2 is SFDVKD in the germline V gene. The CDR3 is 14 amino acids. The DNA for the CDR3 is TGTGCCACCCGTGAGGACGGTGAATATCAGCCCCAGCATTTT. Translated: CATREDGEYQPQHF.

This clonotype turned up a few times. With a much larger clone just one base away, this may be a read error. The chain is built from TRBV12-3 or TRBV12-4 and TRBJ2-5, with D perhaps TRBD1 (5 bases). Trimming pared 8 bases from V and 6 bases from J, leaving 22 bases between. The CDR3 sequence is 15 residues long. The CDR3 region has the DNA TGTGCCAGCTCACCATTGACAGCCCAAGCGAAGACCCAGTACTTC. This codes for CASSPLTAQAKTQYF.

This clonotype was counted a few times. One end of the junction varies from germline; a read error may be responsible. CDR3: CASSLVGGTTAGELFF. CDR3 sequence (DNA): TGTGCCAGCAGCTTAGTCGGCGGGACCACCGCCGGGGAGCTATTTTTT. The chain recombines TRBV7-9 with TRBJ2-2, with D possibly matching TRBD2 (6 bases). The CDR3 sequence is 16 residues long. Germline V gives CDR1 SEHNR, CDR2 FQNEAQ (reference sequence).

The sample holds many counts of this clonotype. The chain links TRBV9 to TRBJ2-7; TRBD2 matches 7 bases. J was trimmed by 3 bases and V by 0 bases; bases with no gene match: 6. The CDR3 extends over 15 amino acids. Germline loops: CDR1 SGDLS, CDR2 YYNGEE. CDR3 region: CASSVGWGTNYEQYF. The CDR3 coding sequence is TGTGCCAGCAGCGTAGGGTGGGGGACTAACTACGAGCAGTACTTC.

CDR3 DNA: TGTGCCAGCAGCACCGAGGCGGGAGCGGGAGGGCCCAGGGAGACCCAGTACTTC. Amino acid sequence: CASSTEAGAGGPRETQYF. The chain is built from TRBV13 and TRBJ2-5, with TRBD2 identical over 10 bases. Germline lookup yields CDR1 PRHDT and CDR2 FYEKMQ (reference sequence). This CDR3 is 18 amino acids long. Trimming at V came to 5 bases and at J to 5 bases, leaving 17 bases not matched to a gene.

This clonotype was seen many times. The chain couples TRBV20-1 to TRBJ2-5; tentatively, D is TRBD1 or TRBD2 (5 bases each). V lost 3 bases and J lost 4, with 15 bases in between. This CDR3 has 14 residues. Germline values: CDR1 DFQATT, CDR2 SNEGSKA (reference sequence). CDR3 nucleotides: TGCAGTGCTAGTGGGGCTAGCCGAGGAGAGACCCAGTACTTC. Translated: CSASGASRGETQYF.

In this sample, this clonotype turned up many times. CDR3 bases: TGTGCCAGCAGCTTACGCAGCCTTTACAATGAGCAGTTCTTC. This translates into CASSLRSLYNEQFF. The V gene is TRBV7-9, the J gene TRBJ2-1; D is unresolved. From germline, CDR1 is SEHNR and CDR2 FQNEAQ (reference sequence). Trimming left V 2 bases short and J 4 bases short, with 9 bases between. CDR3 size: 14 residues.